These 27 T cell receptor beta chains share one sample of origin, sequenced in a study of shared clonotypes between healthy human individuals. Clones were read by immunoSEQ multiplex PCR, and TCRdb kept only the in-frame ones, dropping some. The repertoire holds about 1.5 million clones, with roughly 98% as singletons. The specimen sequenced was naive CD4+ T cells sorted from blood. Subset given: CD45RA+ positively selected. The source of these receptors is a man aged 25 to 40 in good health.

The gene calls are TRBV29-1 and TRBJ1-4; possibly TRBD1 for D (5 bases). The V end was cut by 4 bases, the J end by 7 bases, with 13 bases between. Germline CDR1 SQVTM, CDR2 ANQGSEA. The CDR3 loop spans 13 amino acids. The CDR3 here is CSVADRGVEKLFF. CDR3 coding DNA: TGCAGCGTTGCTGACAGAGGGGTTGAAAAACTGTTTTTT.

The J gene is TRBJ2-1, the V gene TRBV6-5; D is unresolved. This CDR3 has 12 residues. V lost 6 bases, J lost 14 bases, and 17 bases lay in between. CDR1 is MNHEY and CDR2 is SVGAGI in the germline V gene. Here the CDR3 DNA reads TGTGCCAGCAGAGGAGATGGACCAGGAAAGTTCTTC. Translating it yields CASRGDGPGKFF.

A word on this clone: The sample carries other DNA sequences with the same CDR3. The V call is TRBV10-3, the J call TRBJ2-3, with 12 bases matching TRBD2. The V segment lost 2 bases and the J segment 2 bases; nucleotides outside the gene matches: 2. CDR3 length equals 16 residues. CDR1 is ENHRY and CDR2 is SYGVKD in the germline V gene. The CDR3 coding sequence is TGTGCCATCAGTGAGGGACTAGCGGGATCCACAGATACGCAGTATTTT. The encoded protein is CAISEGLAGSTDTQYF.

The genes are TRBV6-1 and TRBJ2-1; TRBD2 matches 12 bases. This CDR3 region has 15 residues. The junction had 6 bases not matched to a gene; V was cut back by 6 bases and J by 6 bases. From germline, CDR1 is MNHNS and CDR2 SASEGT. CDR3 sequence (DNA): TGTGCCAGCAGGGTGACTAGCGGGAGTATCAATGAGCAGTTCTTC. Its translation is CASRVTSGSINEQFF.

Notes on this clone: The identical CDR3 is also encoded by other nucleotide sequences in the sample. For the CDR3, the DNA is TGTGCCATCAGTGAAGCGGGGAACGAGCAGTACTTC. Encoded protein: CAISEAGNEQYF. J is TRBJ2-7 and V is TRBV10-3, with 7 bases fitting TRBD2. The CDR3 has 12 amino acids. The germline CDR1 and CDR2 sequences are ENHRY and SYGVKD. V dropped 3 bases and J dropped 5; count of bases not matched to a gene: 1.

The genes are TRBV6-5 and TRBJ2-7, with D unresolved. The CDR3 length is 15 residues. Between the trimmed V and J ends, which lost 0 bases and 0 bases, there was a span of 9 bases. Germline assignment: CDR1 MNHEY and CDR2 SVGAGI. The CDR3 reads CASSYSGEASYEQYF. CDR3 nucleotides: TGTGCCAGCAGTTACTCGGGCGAAGCCTCCTACGAGCAGTACTTC.

The chain is built from TRBV28 and TRBJ2-7; D not certain. The CDR3 is 15 residues long. The germline CDR1 and CDR2 sequences are MDHEN and SYDVKM. V dropped 6 bases and J dropped 2 bases, with 17 bases sitting between them. CDR3 sequence (DNA): TGTGCCAGCAGAAGTACGGGTCTCAAGGCCTACGAGCAGTACTTC. Translation gives CASRSTGLKAYEQYF.

The V gene is TRBV6-1, the J gene TRBJ2-2; weak D call: TRBD1 (6 bases). The germline V gene has CDR1 MNHNS and CDR2 SASEGT. The length of the CDR3 is 15 residues. V was clipped by 6 bases and J by 1 base, with 12 bases between them. The CDR3 here is CASRSARGNTGELFF. The DNA of the CDR3 is TGTGCCAGCAGGTCGGCCAGGGGGAACACCGGGGAGCTGTTTTTT.

The CDR3 loop is CASSSTSSQETQYF. DNA of the CDR3: TGCGCCAGCAGCTCCACTAGTTCCCAAGAGACCCAGTACTTC. The rearrangement uses TRBV5-1 and TRBJ2-5, with a possible D match to TRBD2 (5 bases). Germline V gene sequence: CDR1 SGHRS, CDR2 YFSETQ. Deletions cut 3 bases from V and 1 base from J, with 10 bases between. CDR3 length: 14 residues.

This chain links TRBV4-2 with TRBJ2-1; TRBD2 agrees at 10 bases. Trimming removed 0 bases from V and 8 bases from J; junction bases left unmatched: 10. Germline V gene lookup returns CDR1 LGHNA and CDR2 YNFKEQ. The CDR3 runs 17 residues. The CDR3 loop is CASSQETSGMSQYEQFF. CDR3 nucleotide sequence: TGTGCCAGCAGCCAAGAAACTAGCGGGATGTCGCAGTATGAGCAGTTCTTC.

This chain uses TRBV5-1 with TRBJ1-4; TRBD1 might be the D (6 bases). The germline gives CDR1 SGHRS, CDR2 YFSETQ. The CDR3 runs to 17 residues. V was pared by 0 bases and J by 4 bases, with 16 bases between. The CDR3 DNA follows: TGCGCCAGCAGCTTGGCGATGGCAGGGGCCCTTAATGAAAAACTGTTTTTT. Translating gives CASSLAMAGALNEKLFF. The complete variable domain, with remaining parts taken from reference TRBV5-1 and TRBJ1-4, reads KAGVTQTPRYLIKTRGQQVTLSCSPISGHRSVSWYQQTPGQGLQFLFEYFSETQRNKGNFPGRFSGRQFSNSRSEMNVSTLELGDSALYLCASSLAMAGALNEKLFFGSGTQLSVL.

V is TRBV29-1 and J is TRBJ2-3; 7 positions match TRBD2. Germline CDR1 SQVTM, CDR2 ANQGSEA. CDR3 length: 15 amino acids. The CDR3 region has the DNA TGCAGTCTGAGGGGTGGCGGGAGTCACACAGATACGCAGTATTTT. This codes for CSLRGGGSHTDTQYF.

The chain employs TRBV11-2 and TRBJ2-2, with 8 bases that match TRBD1. The CDR3 spans 18 residues. J lost 4 bases, V lost 1 base, and 11 bases had no gene match. Germline values: CDR1 SGHAT, CDR2 FQNNGV. The CDR3 loop reads CASSLGTVWDRSTGELFF. In DNA, the CDR3 is TGTGCCAGCAGCTTAGGGACGGTGTGGGACAGGTCCACCGGGGAGCTGTTTTTT.

The chain uses TRBV11-2 and TRBJ1-5, with D possibly being TRBD1 (5 bases). V lost 0 bases, J lost 5 bases, and 5 bases lay in between. CDR1 and CDR2 (germline): SGHAT, FQNNGV. This CDR3 is 13 amino acids long. The CDR3 DNA reads as TGTGCCAGCAGCTTAGAAGGGGATCAGCCCCAGCATTTT. Its protein product is CASSLEGDQPQHF.

The chain recombines TRBV5-1 with TRBJ2-5; D assignment may be TRBD1 or TRBD2 (5 bases each). The CDR3 spans 16 residues. Germline V gene sequence: CDR1 SGHRS, CDR2 YFSETQ. The V end was cut by 2 bases, the J end by 5 bases, with 19 bases between. CDR3 loop: CASSFDPGQGRETQYF. In nucleotides, the CDR3 is TGCGCCAGCAGCTTCGACCCGGGGCAGGGAAGGGAGACCCAGTACTTC.

About this clone: Different DNA sequences within this sample yield the same CDR3. The chain joins TRBV28 to TRBJ2-7; TRBD2 is a possible D gene (5 bases). The V end was cut by 6 bases, the J end by 6 bases, with 12 bases between. Germline V gene lookup returns CDR1 MDHEN and CDR2 SYDVKM. The CDR3 is 12 amino acids. The CDR3 spells CASRSLASEQYF. For the CDR3, the DNA is TGTGCCAGCAGATCTCTAGCTTCCGAGCAGTACTTC.

This clone was seen just once. The rearrangement links TRBV5-4 to TRBJ2-6; TRBD2 matches 11 bases. The CDR3 length is 20 residues. Germline CDR1 SGHNT, CDR2 YYREEE (reference sequence). V lost 5 bases to trimming and J lost 0 bases; unmatched junction nucleotides: 13. The CDR3 DNA sequence: TGTGCCAGCAGGCCTGGGACTAGCGGCCCCAACCGCTCTGGGGCCAACGTCCTGACTTTC. It specifies CASRPGTSGPNRSGANVLTF.

The chain couples TRBV5-4 to TRBJ2-3; no firm D call. The ends were cut back, 0 bases at V and 4 bases at J, with 6 bases in the middle. The germline gives CDR1 SGHNT, CDR2 YYREEE (reference sequence). CDR3 length: 13 residues. CDR3 sequence: CASSLAWPDTQYF. The CDR3 coding sequence is TGTGCCAGCAGCTTGGCCTGGCCAGATACGCAGTATTTT.

The chain employs TRBV18 and TRBJ2-3; perhaps D is TRBD1 or TRBD2 (5 bases each). This CDR3 is 13 amino acids long. Germline V gives CDR1 KGHSH, CDR2 LQKENI. V was cut by 4 bases and J by 6 bases, with 11 bases left in between. The CDR3: CASSLGRDDTQYF. As DNA, the CDR3 is TGTGCCAGCTCACTGGGAAGGGACGATACGCAGTATTTT.

The rearrangement joins TRBV27 to TRBJ2-7, with 8 bases identical to TRBD2. With 3 bases clipped from V and 0 bases from J, the junction kept 10 bases outside the gene matches. The CDR3 runs 17 residues. The germline CDR1 and CDR2 sequences are MNHEY and SMNVEV (reference sequence). This CDR3 is CASSFSSAGGFSYEQYF. CDR3 nucleotide sequence: TGTGCCAGCAGTTTTAGTTCCGCGGGAGGTTTCTCCTACGAGCAGTACTTC.

The J gene is TRBJ2-5, the V gene TRBV19; D remains unclear. This CDR3 has 12 residues. The germline V gene has CDR1 LNHDA and CDR2 SQIVND (reference sequence). With 3 bases removed from V and 3 bases from J, the gap between germline ends came to 5 bases. CDR3 sequence: CASSMAEETQYF. The CDR3 nucleotides read TGTGCCAGTAGTATGGCCGAAGAGACCCAGTACTTC.

The rearrangement uses TRBV15 and TRBJ2-7, with TRBD1 identical over 7 bases. The CDR3 loop spans 14 amino acids. Germline V gene sequence: CDR1 LNHNV, CDR2 YYDKDF (reference sequence). V gave up 1 base and J gave up 3 bases; unmatched junction bases: 3. The CDR3 bases are TGTGCCACCAGCAGAGGCCGACAGGGCTACGAGCAGTACTTC. This translates into CATSRGRQGYEQYF.

This clone was seen only once. The chain couples TRBV2 to TRBJ2-1, with 9 bases identical to TRBD1. V trimming: 5 bases; J trimming: 8 bases; junction bases outside the gene matches: 13. The germline CDR1 and CDR2 sequences are SNHLY and FYNNEI. The CDR3 extends over 16 amino acids. The CDR3 DNA sequence: TGTGCCAGCAGTAAAACCGGGACAGGGATAGAGGATGAGCAGTTCTTC. This sequence encodes CASSKTGTGIEDEQFF.

The chain links TRBV7-9 to TRBJ2-7; D is undetermined. V was cut by 4 bases and J by 2 bases, with 18 bases left in between. The length of the CDR3 is 16 residues. In germline, CDR1 is SEHNR, CDR2 FQNEAQ (reference sequence). CDR3 DNA: TGTGCCAGCAGCTCCCTCAGAGGCAGGAGTACCTACGAGCAGTACTTC. Amino acid sequence: CASSSLRGRSTYEQYF.

This clone was counted once. The CDR3 region is CASSDDRVQGNTIYF. The CDR3 nucleotides read TGTGCCAGCAGCGACGACAGGGTGCAAGGAAACACCATATATTTT. V gene TRBV6-1 combines with J gene TRBJ1-3; 7 bases fit TRBD1. Germline-derived CDR1 and CDR2 are MNHNS and SASEGT. J lost 4 bases, V lost 6 bases, and 9 bases had no gene match. The CDR3 sequence is 15 residues long.

The rearrangement joins TRBV5-1 to TRBJ1-1; TRBD1 aligns across 9 bases. This CDR3 comprises 15 residues. Germline V lookup: CDR1 SGHRS, CDR2 YFSETQ. The ends lost 1 base at V and 3 bases at J; junction bases unmatched: 4. The CDR3 loop reads CASSLFGDRDTEAFF. CDR3 bases: TGCGCCAGCAGCTTGTTCGGGGACAGGGACACTGAAGCTTTCTTT. Full variable domain (rest looked up from reference TRBV5-1 and TRBJ1-1): KAGVTQTPRYLIKTRGQQVTLSCSPISGHRSVSWYQQTPGQGLQFLFEYFSETQRNKGNFPGRFSGRQFSNSRSEMNVSTLELGDSALYLCASSLFGDRDTEAFFGQGTRLTVV.

The chain carries TRBV18 and TRBJ2-7; 9 bases agree with TRBD1. Losses at the gene ends were 4 bases for V and 1 base for J; bases not matched to a gene: 8. Per germline, CDR1 KGHSH and CDR2 LQKENI. This CDR3 region has 16 residues. This chain's CDR3 is CASSREPGQGSYEQYF. The CDR3 DNA sequence: TGTGCCAGCTCACGCGAACCGGGACAGGGATCCTACGAGCAGTACTTC. The full variable domain, with the rest looked up from reference TRBV18 and TRBJ2-7, is NAGVMQNPRHLVRRRGQEARLRCSPMKGHSHVYWYRQLPEEGLKFMVYLQKENIIDESGMPKERFSAEFPKEGPSILRIQQVVRGDSAAYFCASSREPGQGSYEQYFGPGTRLTVT.